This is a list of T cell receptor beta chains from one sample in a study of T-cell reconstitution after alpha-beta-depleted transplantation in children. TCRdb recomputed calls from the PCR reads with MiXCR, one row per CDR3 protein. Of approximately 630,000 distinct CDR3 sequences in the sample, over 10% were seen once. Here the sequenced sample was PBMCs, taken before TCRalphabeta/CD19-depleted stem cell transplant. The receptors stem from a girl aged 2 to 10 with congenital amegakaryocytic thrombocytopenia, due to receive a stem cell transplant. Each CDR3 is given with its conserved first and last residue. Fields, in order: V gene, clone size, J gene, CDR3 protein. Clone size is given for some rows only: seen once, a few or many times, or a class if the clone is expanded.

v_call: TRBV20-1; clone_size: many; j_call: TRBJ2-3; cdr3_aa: CSARHIAGDTQYF
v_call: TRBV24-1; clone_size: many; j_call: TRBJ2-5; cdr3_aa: CATSDSEGRGTQYF
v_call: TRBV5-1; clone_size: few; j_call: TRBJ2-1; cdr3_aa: CASTPRLGGGNEQFF
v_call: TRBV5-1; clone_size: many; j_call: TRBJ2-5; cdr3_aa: CASSLTGVGETQYF
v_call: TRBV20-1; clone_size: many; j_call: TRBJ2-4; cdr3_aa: CSASPGLAGGPEFIQYF
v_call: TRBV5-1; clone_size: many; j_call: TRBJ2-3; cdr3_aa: CASSLDSPEFGQYF
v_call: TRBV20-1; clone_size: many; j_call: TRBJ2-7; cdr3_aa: CSAGRSLYEQYF
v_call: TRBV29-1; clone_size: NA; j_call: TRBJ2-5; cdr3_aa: CSVETGGYQETQYF
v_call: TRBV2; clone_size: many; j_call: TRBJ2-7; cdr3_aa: CATPGQGSYEQYF
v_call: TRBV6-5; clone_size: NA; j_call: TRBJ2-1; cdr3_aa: CASSYSSRFNNEQFF
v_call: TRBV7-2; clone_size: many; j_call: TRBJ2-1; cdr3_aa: CASSLLAGGTYNEQFF
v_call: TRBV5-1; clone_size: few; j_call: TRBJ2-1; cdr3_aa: CASSSYTAGTTHNEQFF
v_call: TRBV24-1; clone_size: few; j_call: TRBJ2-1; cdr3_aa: CATSDSPGQGSTSERVNEQFF
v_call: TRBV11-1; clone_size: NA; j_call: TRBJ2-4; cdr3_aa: CASSSSLRTSGPSIVSQYF
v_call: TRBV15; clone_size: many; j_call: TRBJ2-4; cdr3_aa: CATSRPLLLKEQNIQYF
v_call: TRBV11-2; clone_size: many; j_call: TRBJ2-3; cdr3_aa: CASSLVPNTDTQYF
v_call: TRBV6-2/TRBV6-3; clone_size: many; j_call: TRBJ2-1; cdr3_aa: CASSYQGISYNEQFF
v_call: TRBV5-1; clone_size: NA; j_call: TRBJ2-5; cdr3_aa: CASSFPSVQETQYF
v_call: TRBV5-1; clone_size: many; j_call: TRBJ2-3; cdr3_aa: CASSASPQDTQYF
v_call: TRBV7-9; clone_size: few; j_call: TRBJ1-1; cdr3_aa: CASSLDRGDPNTEAFF
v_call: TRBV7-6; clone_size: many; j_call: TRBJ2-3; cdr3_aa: CASSNPLTGGRTDTQYF
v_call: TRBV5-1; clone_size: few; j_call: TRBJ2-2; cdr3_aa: CASSWGRLAGGTGELFF
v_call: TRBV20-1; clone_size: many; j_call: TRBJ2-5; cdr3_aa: CSARETSGSRETQYF
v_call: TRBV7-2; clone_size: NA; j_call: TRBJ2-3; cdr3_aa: CASSLSRDFTDTQYF
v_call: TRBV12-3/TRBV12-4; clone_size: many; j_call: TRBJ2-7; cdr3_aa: CASRGSGKSSYEQYF
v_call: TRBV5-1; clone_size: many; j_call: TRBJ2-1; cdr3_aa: CASSLSRDNSYNEQFF
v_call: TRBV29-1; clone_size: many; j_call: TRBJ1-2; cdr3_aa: CSVEGNANYGYTF